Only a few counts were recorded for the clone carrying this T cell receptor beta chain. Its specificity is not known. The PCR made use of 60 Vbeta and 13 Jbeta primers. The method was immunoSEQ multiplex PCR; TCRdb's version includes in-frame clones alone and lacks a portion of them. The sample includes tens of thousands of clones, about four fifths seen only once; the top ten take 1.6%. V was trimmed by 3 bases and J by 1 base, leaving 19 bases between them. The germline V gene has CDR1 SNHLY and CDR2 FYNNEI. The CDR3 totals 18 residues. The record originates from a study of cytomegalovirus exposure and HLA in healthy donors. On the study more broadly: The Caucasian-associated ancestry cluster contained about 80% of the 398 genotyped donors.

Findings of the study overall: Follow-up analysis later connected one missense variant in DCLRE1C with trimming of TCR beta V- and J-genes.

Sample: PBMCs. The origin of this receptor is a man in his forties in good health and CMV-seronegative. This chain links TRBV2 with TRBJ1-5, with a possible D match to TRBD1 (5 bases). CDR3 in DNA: TGTGCCAGCAGTGATAGGGGAAGGGTTTGGGGAAGCAATCAGCCCCAGCATTTT. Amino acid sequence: CASSDRGRVWGSNQPQHF.